Sequencing of this T cell receptor (beta chain) was carried out in a study of blood T cells in healthy people across ages (dated by TCRdb to the mid-2010s). Looking at the study overall: In model experiments, template switching captured about one uniquely barcoded TCR beta cDNA molecule for every two T cells. Using the same blood draw, the study looked at two additional independent replicas of 1 million unique cDNA reads for two donors, one aged 18 to 29 and the other aged 80 or older. To avoid experimental bias, donors of different ages were distributed randomly across sequencing lanes. Using deep sequencing normalized with unique cDNA molecular identifiers, the study measured how TCR beta repertoire diversity changes with age. The donors were split into four age groups: young (average around 15 years), middle-aged (around 40), aged (about 56) and long-lived (about 82). What the authors observed across the whole study: The CMV infection status of donors was not known, potentially confounding age-related changes in expanded clonotypes. Total diversity estimates from one million sequenced T cells were considered lower bounds and underestimates. As age increased, observed TCR beta diversity per million T cells dropped in a roughly linear way, and a significant reduction was already evident by age 40. Observed TCR beta diversity correlated strongly with the percentage of naive T cells measured by flow cytometry. Compared with the aged group, the long-lived group had more naive CD4+ T cells, fewer expanded clones and increased TCR diversity, a pattern suggesting age selection. Bulk unsorted PBMC profiling prevented conclusive comparison of naive and antigen-experienced compartments.

Library preparation was by 5' RACE. Data came from an Illumina HiSeq 2500. A second PCR of about 7 to 12 cycles was performed with a sample-barcoded 5' primer and a J-beta primer mix. A unique molecular identifier was introduced onto each TCR beta cDNA molecule by a template-switch 5' adaptor carrying 12 random nucleotides. At least 3 million CDR3-containing paired-end reads were obtained from each sample. First-strand cDNA was synthesized from all RNA with the Mint cDNA synthesis kit, primed by a TRBC-specific oligonucleotide. Following uracil-DNA glycosylase treatment, all cDNA underwent a first 18-cycle PCR with the universal primers M1SS and BC2_uni_R. In the authors' own workflow: For normalization, 1 million high-quality reads were randomly selected from each sample, with every read carrying a distinct molecular identifier. Instead of being binned into consensus sequences, reads that shared molecular identifiers were thrown out. CDR3 identification, clonotype clustering and error correction used MiTCR with a Q25 quality threshold and the strictest error-elimination algorithm. A nonparametric unseen species model with Euler transformation was used to estimate lower-bound total TCR beta diversity. TCRdb reanalyzed the raw reads on its own, using fastp at Q25 for trimming and MiXCR for clone calling, and kept in-frame beta chains. Entries that share a CDR3 protein sequence are merged under the most common genes and DNA. These V and J calls rely on TCRdb rather than the paper's analysis. The sample records some 900,000 distinct CDR3 sequences, roughly 43% of which are singletons. The ten most abundant clones make up 13% of the sample.

As to this clonotype: What this receptor recognizes is not known. Per-nucleotide qualities are absent, and no much larger clonotype sits a single base away.

CDR3 length: 15 amino acids, cysteine to phenylalanine. The sequence is cut down to CDR3 DNA, 45 bases in frame from base 1. CDR1 and CDR2, per the germline V gene (reference sequence), are MNHEY and SMNVEV. The donors were roughly 40 Caucasian individuals from Russia, aged roughly 6 to 95 years, who were systemically healthy. Around 9.8 milliliters of peripheral blood were collected from each donor into EDTA-treated Vacutainer tubes. Ficoll-Paque density-gradient centrifugation was used to isolate PBMCs, with at least 6.5 million per sample. Trizol reagent was used to extract total RNA from the PBMCs, yielding at least 5.5 micrograms per sample. For every donor, flow cytometry on a PBMC aliquot measured the percentage of naive CD45RAhigh/CD27high T cells.

This clonotype was sampled from a man aged 30 to 39 in good health. Recombination linked TRBV27 to TRBJ1-3, and TRBD1 aligns with 7 junction nucleotides. What was sequenced was blood. DNA sequence: TGTCCACTAAATTCCGGGACAGCTTTTGGTCGCACCATATATTTT. It specifies CPLNSGTAFGRTIYF.